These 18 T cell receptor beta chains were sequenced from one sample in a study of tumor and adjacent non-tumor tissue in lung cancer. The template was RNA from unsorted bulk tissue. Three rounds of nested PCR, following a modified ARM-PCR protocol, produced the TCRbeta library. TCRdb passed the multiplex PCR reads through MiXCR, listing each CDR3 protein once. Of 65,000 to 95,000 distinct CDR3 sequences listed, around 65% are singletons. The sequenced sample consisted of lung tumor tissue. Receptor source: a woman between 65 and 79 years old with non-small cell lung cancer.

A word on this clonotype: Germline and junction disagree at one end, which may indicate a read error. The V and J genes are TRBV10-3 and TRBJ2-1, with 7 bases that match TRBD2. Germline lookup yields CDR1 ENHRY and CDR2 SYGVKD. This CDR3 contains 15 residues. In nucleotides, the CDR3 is TGCCCCATCAGTGAGCCCGAGCGGGGAGTGATTGAGCAGTTCTTC. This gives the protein CPISEPERGVIEQFF.

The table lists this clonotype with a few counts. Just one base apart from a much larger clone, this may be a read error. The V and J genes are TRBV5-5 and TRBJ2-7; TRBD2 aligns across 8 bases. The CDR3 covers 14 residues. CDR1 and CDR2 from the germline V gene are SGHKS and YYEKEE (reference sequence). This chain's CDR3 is CASSLEAGVYKQYF. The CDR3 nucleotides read TGTGCCAGCAGCTTGGAAGCGGGAGTCTACAAGCAGTACTTC.

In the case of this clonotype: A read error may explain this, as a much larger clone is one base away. The CDR3 sequence: CASSLTSGSAYTQYF. CDR3 in DNA: TGTGCCAGCAGTTTGACTAGCGGGAGTGCATATACGCAGTATTTT. This chain joins TRBV28 and TRBJ2-3; TRBD2 agrees at 12 bases. The CDR3 contains 15 residues. The junction had 5 bases not matched to a gene; V was cut back by 3 bases and J by 7 bases. CDR1 and CDR2 from the germline V gene are MDHEN and SYDVKM. The full variable domain, in which reference TRBV28 and TRBJ2-3 provide the parts outside the CDR3, is DVKVTQSSRYLVKRTGEKVFLECVQDMDHENMFWYRQDPGLGLRLIYFSYDVKMKEKGDIPEGYSVSREKKERFSLILESASTNQTSMYLCASSLTSGSAYTQYFGPGTRLTVL.

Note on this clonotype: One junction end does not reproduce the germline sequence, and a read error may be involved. In nucleotides, the CDR3 is TGCGCCAGCCGCGGCGGGGGATCGGGCAATCAGCCCCAGCATTTT. Amino acids: CASRGGGSGNQPQHF. V gene TRBV12-3 or TRBV12-4 combines with J gene TRBJ1-5, with D maybe TRBD1 (5 bases). The CDR3 is 15 residues long.

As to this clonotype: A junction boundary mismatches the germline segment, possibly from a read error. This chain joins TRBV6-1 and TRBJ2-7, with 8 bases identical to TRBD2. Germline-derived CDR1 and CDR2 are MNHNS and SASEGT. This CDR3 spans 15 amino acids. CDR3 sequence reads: CASNEAGVLSYEQYF. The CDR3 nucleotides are TGTGCCAGCAATGAAGCGGGGGTGTTGTCCTACGAGCAGTACTTC.

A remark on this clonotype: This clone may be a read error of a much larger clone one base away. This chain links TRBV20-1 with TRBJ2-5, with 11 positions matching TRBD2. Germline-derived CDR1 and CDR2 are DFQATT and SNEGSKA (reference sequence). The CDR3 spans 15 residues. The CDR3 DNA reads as TGCAGTGCTATTGGTACTAGCGGGAGTGAAGATACCCAGTACTTC. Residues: CSAIGTSGSEDTQYF.

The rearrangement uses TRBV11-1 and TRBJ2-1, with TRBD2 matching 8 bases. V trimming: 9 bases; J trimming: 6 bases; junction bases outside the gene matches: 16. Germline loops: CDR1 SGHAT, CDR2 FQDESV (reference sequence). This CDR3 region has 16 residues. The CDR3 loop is CASSLRGPAGANEQFF. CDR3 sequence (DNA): TGTGCCAGTAGCCTCCGCGGACCAGCGGGAGCCAATGAGCAGTTCTTC.

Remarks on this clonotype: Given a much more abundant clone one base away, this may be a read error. CDR3 region: CAWRENPLQGYTF. The CDR3 region has the DNA TGTGCCTGGAGAGAGAACCCCCTCCAAGGCTACACCTTC. The chain links TRBV30 to TRBJ1-2, with D unresolved. The CDR3 has 13 residues. CDR1 is GTSNPN and CDR2 is SVGIG in the germline V gene (reference sequence). Trimming left V 3 bases short and J 8 bases short, with 16 bases between. Supplemented by reference TRBV30 and TRBJ1-2, the full variable domain reads SQTIHQWPATLVQPVGSPLSLECTVEGTSNPNLYWYRQAAGRGLQLLFYSVGIGQISSEVPQNLSASRPQDRQFILSSKKLLLSDSGFYLCAWRENPLQGYTFGSGTRLTVV.

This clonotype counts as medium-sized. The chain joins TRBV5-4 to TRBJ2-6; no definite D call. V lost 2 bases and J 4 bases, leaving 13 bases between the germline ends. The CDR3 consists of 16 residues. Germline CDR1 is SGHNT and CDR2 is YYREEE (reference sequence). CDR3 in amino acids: CASSFDGLLGANVLTF. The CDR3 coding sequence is TGTGCCAGCAGCTTCGACGGGTTGTTGGGGGCCAACGTCCTGACTTTC.

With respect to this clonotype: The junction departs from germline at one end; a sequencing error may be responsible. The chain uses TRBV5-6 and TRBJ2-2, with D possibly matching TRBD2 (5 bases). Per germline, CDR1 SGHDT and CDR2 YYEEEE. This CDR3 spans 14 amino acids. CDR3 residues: CAGSFTLKTGELLF. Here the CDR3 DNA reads TGTGCCGGCAGCTTTACATTGAAGACCGGGGAGCTGCTTTTT. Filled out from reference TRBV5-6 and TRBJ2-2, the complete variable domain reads DAGVTQSPTHLIKTRGQQVTLRCSPKSGHDTVSWYQQALGQGPQFIFQYYEEEERQRGNFPDRFSGHQFPNYSSELNVNALLLGDSALYLCAGSFTLKTGELLFGEGSRLTVL.

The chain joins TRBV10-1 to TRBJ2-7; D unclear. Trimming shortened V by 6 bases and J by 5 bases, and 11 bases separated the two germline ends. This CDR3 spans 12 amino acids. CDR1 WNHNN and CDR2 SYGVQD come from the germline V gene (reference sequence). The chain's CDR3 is CASSTHGNEQYF. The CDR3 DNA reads TGCGCCAGCAGCACCCATGGGAACGAGCAGTACTTC.

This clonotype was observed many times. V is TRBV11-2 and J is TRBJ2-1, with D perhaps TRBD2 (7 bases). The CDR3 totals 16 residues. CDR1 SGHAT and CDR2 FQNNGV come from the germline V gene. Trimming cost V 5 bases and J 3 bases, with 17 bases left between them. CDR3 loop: CASSRTAGNLYNEQFF. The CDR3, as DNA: TGTGCCAGCAGCAGGACAGCGGGAAACCTCTACAATGAGCAGTTCTTC.

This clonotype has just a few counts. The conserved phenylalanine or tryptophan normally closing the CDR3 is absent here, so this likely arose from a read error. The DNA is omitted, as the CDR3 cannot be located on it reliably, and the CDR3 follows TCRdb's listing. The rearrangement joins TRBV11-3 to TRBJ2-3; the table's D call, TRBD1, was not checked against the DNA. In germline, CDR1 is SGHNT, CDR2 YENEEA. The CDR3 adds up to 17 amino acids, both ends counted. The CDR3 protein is CASSQYTREKSTDTRYL.

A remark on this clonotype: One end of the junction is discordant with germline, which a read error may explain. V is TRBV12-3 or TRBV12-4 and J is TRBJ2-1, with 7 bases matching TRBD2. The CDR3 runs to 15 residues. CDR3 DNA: TGTGGCAGCAGTCCAGGACTAGGCGTTTACAATGAGCAGCTCTTC. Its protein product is CGSSPGLGVYNEQLF.

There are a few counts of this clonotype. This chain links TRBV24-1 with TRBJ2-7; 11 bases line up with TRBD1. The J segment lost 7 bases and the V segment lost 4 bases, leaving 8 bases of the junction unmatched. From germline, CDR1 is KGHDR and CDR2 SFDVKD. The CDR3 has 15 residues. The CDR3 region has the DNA TGTGCCACCAGTGACCCTGGACAGGGGGCGTTTGAGCAGTACTTC. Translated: CATSDPGQGAFEQYF.

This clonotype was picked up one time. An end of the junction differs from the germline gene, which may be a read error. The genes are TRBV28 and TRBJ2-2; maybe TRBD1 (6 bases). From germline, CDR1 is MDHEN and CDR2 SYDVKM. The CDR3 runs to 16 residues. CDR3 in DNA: TGTGCCAGCAGTCCCTCCGGACTGGGGGCATACGGGGAGTTGTTTTTT. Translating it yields CASSPSGLGAYGELFF.

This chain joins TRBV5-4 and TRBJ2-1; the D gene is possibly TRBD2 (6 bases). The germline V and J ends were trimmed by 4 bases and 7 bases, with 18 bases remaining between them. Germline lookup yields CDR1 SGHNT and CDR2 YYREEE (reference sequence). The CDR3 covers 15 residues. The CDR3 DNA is TGTGCCAGCAGCCCGGGATTTTTAGCGGCGAATGAGCAGTTCTTC. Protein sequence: CASSPGFLAANEQFF. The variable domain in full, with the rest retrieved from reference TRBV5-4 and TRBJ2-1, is ETGVTQSPTHLIKTRGQQVTLRCSSQSGHNTVSWYQQALGQGPQFIFQYYREEENGRGNFPPRFSGLQFPNYSSELNVNALELDDSALYLCASSPGFLAANEQFFGPGTRLTVL.

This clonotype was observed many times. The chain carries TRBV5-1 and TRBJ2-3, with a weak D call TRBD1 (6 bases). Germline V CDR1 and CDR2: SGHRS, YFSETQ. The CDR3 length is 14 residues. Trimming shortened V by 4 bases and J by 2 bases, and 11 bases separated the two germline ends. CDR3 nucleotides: TGCGCCAGCAGCCTACAGGGTTACACAGATACGCAGTATTTT. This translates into CASSLQGYTDTQYF.